The present T cell receptor (beta chain) was sequenced within a study of tumor and adjacent non-tumor tissue in lung cancer. Study overall: Some 4.1 million productive TCRbeta reads were obtained per sample on average.

RNA was extracted from bulk tissue without any cell sorting. The normal lung tissue was taken more than 3 cm from the tumor edge. The CDR3 spans 18 amino acids, including both terminal residues. Details on this clonotype: The conserved phenylalanine or tryptophan normally closing the CDR3 is absent here, so this likely arose from a read error. No DNA is shown, since the ends of the CDR3 on it are uncertain; the CDR3 is the one TCRdb lists.

A modified ARM-PCR protocol with three rounds of nested PCR amplified TCRbeta. TCRdb analysed the multiplex PCR reads with MiXCR anew, one entry per CDR3 protein. The sample yields 80,000 to 100,000 distinct CDR3 sequences, 80% seen once. The TCR sequence derives from a man between 60 and 75 years old with small cell lung cancer. Material: distant non-tumor lung tissue. This chain joins TRBV12-1 and TRBJ2-3; whether TRBD1, the table's D call, matches the DNA was not checked. TRBV12-1 is a listed pseudogene. CDR3 loop: CASSLAQTGYRLTDTQYY.